This is a list of T cell receptor beta chains from one sample in a study of PD-L1 blockade in urothelial cancer. TCRdb keeps only in-frame clones here, not all; method: immunoSEQ multiplex PCR. The profile shows some 120,000 clones, around 88% of them singletons. The material was PBMCs, obtained around atezolizumab (anti-PD-L1) treatment. The receptor source for this set is a man aged 55 to 70 with urothelial cancer. The conserved cysteine and the conserved F or W are not part of the CDR3 here. Each record gives: J gene, clone size, V gene, D gene, CDR3 protein. A D gene is named only where the DNA matches it firmly. Clone size appears in some rows only: once, few, many, or a class for an expanded clone.

TRBJ1-4 - TRBV15 - ATSRDLEGQLF
TRBJ1-3 once TRBV9 - ASSVASITPNTIY
TRBJ2-2 - TRBV10-3 TRBD1 AISEPLRTGLSTGELF
TRBJ1-4 - TRBV5-4 - ASSQPGTPEKLF
TRBJ1-4 once TRBV5-4 - ASSLQGMEKLF
TRBJ2-1 - TRBV5-1 - ASSRLEGVYNEQF
TRBJ2-1 - TRBV6-5 - ASSSHTKGGNEQF
TRBJ1-5 - TRBV9 - ASSPQGSRNQPQH
TRBJ1-2 - TRBV6-5 - ASSPFGEANYGYT
TRBJ1-1 - TRBV12-5 TRBD1 ASGFPTGVNTEAF
TRBJ2-3 - TRBV11-3 - ASSLGGAVTDTQY
TRBJ2-2 - TRBV5-5 - ASSLARGEVGELF
TRBJ1-2 - TRBV12-5 TRBD1 ASGQGTGVGGYT
TRBJ2-1 - TRBV7-2 TRBD1 ASSFQTGDEQF
TRBJ1-2 - TRBV27 - ASSKGGLANYGYT
TRBJ2-2 - TRBV5-1 TRBD2 ASSPGLDTGELF
TRBJ1-1 - TRBV5-1 TRBD1 ASSSSGGLAEAF